This TCR beta chain came from a study of cytomegalovirus exposure and HLA in healthy donors. PCR primers comprised 60 Vbeta and 13 Jbeta primers. Using immunoSEQ multiplex PCR, the repertoire was profiled, and TCRdb retains in-frame clones only, with some absent. The table lists about 92,000 clones, about 67% of them singletons. With 4 bases removed from V and 3 bases from J, the gap between germline ends came to 15 bases. Germline V gene data show CDR1 as SGDLS and CDR2 as YYNGEE. The length of the CDR3 is 15 residues. Healthy bone marrow donors formed the donor group. The TCR originated in a young woman in good health and CMV-seropositive. The specimen sequenced was PBMCs. The genes are TRBV9 and TRBJ2-3; D possibly corresponds to TRBD1 (6 bases). In DNA, the CDR3 is TGTGCCAGCAGCCCCCGGGACACCCAAACAGATACGCAGTATTTT. Protein sequence: CASSPRDTQTDTQYF.